Below are 32 T cell receptor beta chains sequenced from a single sample in a study of human T cells and chemical hapten exposure. In TCRdb, the RACE reads were re-called with MiXCR into one record per CDR3 protein. The table has around 260,000 distinct CDR3 sequences, 8.6% seen once. Time point specified: pre-sensitization, week 0. Treatment indicated: therapeutic diphenylcyclopropenone sensitization with weekly scalp DPC. Sample: whole blood, taken in connection with sensitization to the hapten diphenylcyclopropenone (DPC). The receptors here all came from a woman in her thirties or forties with alopecia areata. Some clones in this sample may be carry-over from other donors' samples.

The chain links TRBV6-6 to TRBJ1-1; TRBD1 matches at 7 bases. The CDR3 totals 12 residues. Germline CDR1 reads MNHNY; CDR2 reads SVGAGI (reference sequence). Trimming took 7 bases from V and 7 from J; bases not matched to a gene: 6. CDR3: CASTLGQVEAFF. The CDR3 nucleotides read TGTGCCAGCACGCTAGGACAGGTTGAAGCTTTCTTT.

Ten or more counts support this clonotype. This chain's CDR3 is CAISVGLAGEHIQYF. The CDR3 region has the DNA TGTGCCATCAGTGTGGGACTAGCGGGAGAGCACATTCAGTACTTC. The chain carries TRBV10-3 and TRBJ2-4; 14 bases map to TRBD2. The CDR3 spans 15 residues. In germline, CDR1 is ENHRY, CDR2 SYGVKD. V shed 4 bases and J 8 bases; nucleotides not matched to a gene: 4.

V gene TRBV2 combines with J gene TRBJ2-1; tentatively, D is TRBD1 or TRBD2 (5 bases each). Trimming took 5 bases from V and 7 from J, leaving 18 bases between them. The CDR3 sequence is 15 residues long. The germline V gene encodes CDR1 SNHLY and CDR2 FYNNEI. The CDR3 loop is CASSRDAGEWNEQFF. The CDR3 region has the DNA TGTGCCAGCAGTCGGGACGCCGGGGAGTGGAATGAGCAGTTCTTC. The full variable domain, rest sourced from reference TRBV2 and TRBJ2-1, is EPEVTQTPSHQVTQMGQEVILRCVPISNHLYFYWYRQILGQKVEFLVSFYNNEISEKSEIFDDQFSVERPDGSNFTLKIRSTKLEDSAMYFCASSRDAGEWNEQFFGPGTRLTVL.

The V and J genes are TRBV20-1 and TRBJ2-3; a weak D match, TRBD2 (6 bases). The CDR3 spans 13 residues. Germline lookup yields CDR1 DFQATT and CDR2 SNEGSKA (reference sequence). V lost 6 bases and J lost 2, with 12 bases in between. The DNA of the CDR3 is TGCAGTGCGAAACGGGGGACCACAGATACGCAGTATTTT. Protein sequence: CSAKRGTTDTQYF.

This clonotype was seen only a few times. V and J are TRBV30 and TRBJ2-5; D is undetermined. The CDR3 is 13 amino acids. Trimming cost V 2 bases and J 1 base, with 8 bases left between them. Germline assignment: CDR1 GTSNPN and CDR2 SVGIG (reference sequence). The CDR3: CAWSPGSQETQYF. Here the CDR3 DNA reads TGTGCCTGGAGTCCGGGTAGCCAAGAGACCCAGTACTTC.

This clonotype has more than one count but fewer than ten. The chain is built from TRBV7-2 and TRBJ2-4, with no clear D. V lost 5 bases to trimming and J lost 0 bases, with 11 bases between them. The germline gives CDR1 SGHTA, CDR2 FQGNSA. The CDR3 covers 15 residues. In nucleotides, the CDR3 is TGTGCCAGCAGCCCCCGATATGTAGCCAAAAACATTCAGTACTTC. Translating it yields CASSPRYVAKNIQYF.

The chain is built from TRBV25-1 and TRBJ2-1; 8 bases agree with TRBD2. The CDR3 spans 14 residues. Germline loops: CDR1 MGHDK, CDR2 SYGVNS. With 3 bases clipped from V and 6 bases from J, the junction kept 4 bases outside the gene matches. CDR3 residues: CASSDEGLANEQFF. The CDR3 DNA reads as TGTGCCAGCAGTGACGAAGGACTAGCCAATGAGCAGTTCTTC.

This clonotype has just a few counts. V usage is TRBV12-3 or TRBV12-4 and J usage is TRBJ2-2; D is possibly TRBD1 or TRBD2 (5 bases each). V lost 1 base and J 6 bases, leaving 15 bases between the germline ends. This CDR3 is 16 amino acids long. The CDR3 loop reads CASSLGQGAFSGELFF. CDR3 in DNA: TGTGCCAGCAGTTTAGGTCAGGGAGCCTTTTCCGGGGAGCTGTTTTTT.

The genes are TRBV11-2 and TRBJ2-3, with 10 bases matching TRBD2. The J segment lost 0 bases and the V segment lost 4 bases, leaving 4 bases of the junction unmatched. Germline V lookup: CDR1 SGHAT, CDR2 FQNNGV. The CDR3 length is 16 residues. CDR3 protein: CASSYRTSGSTDTQYF. The CDR3, as DNA: TGTGCCAGCAGCTACCGGACTAGCGGAAGCACAGATACGCAGTATTTT.

This clonotype was seen only a few times. The rearrangement uses TRBV20-1 and TRBJ2-7; possibly TRBD1 for D (5 bases). The ends were cut back, 6 bases at V and 0 bases at J, with 12 bases in the middle. Germline loops: CDR1 DFQATT, CDR2 SNEGSKA (reference sequence). The CDR3 consists of 13 residues. The CDR3 loop reads CSARTPYSYEQYF. For the CDR3, the DNA is TGCAGTGCCAGGACACCTTACTCCTACGAGCAGTACTTC.

This clonotype was counted many times. The chain carries TRBV7-2 and TRBJ1-5, with a weak D call TRBD1 (6 bases). Germline V gives CDR1 SGHTA, CDR2 FQGNSA. Between the trimmed V and J ends, which lost 1 base and 3 bases, there was a span of 13 bases. CDR3 length: 16 residues. The CDR3 region has the DNA TGTGCCAGCAGCTTAGAGGGACCAGGGGTCAATCAGCCCCAGCATTTT. Its protein is CASSLEGPGVNQPQHF.

This clonotype has at least ten counts. J is TRBJ2-5 and V is TRBV11-2; D is unresolved. Germline values: CDR1 SGHAT, CDR2 FQNNGV. V shed 7 bases and J shed 0 bases, with 18 bases lying between them. The CDR3 is made up of 16 amino acids. Here the CDR3 DNA reads TGTGCCAGCACCAAAGAGGCTTCCTGGTACCAAGAGACCCAGTACTTC. This translates into CASTKEASWYQETQYF.

This clonotype was detected a few times. The chain uses TRBV6-2 or TRBV6-3 and TRBJ2-5; D is possibly TRBD2 (5 bases). The ends were cut back, 8 bases at V and 1 base at J, with 14 bases in the middle. The CDR3 contains 14 residues. Germline loops: CDR1 MNHEY, CDR2 SVGEGT. Written as DNA, the CDR3 is TGTGCCAGCCGGAGGAATTCGCCCCAAGAGACCCAGTACTTC. Translated, it gives CASRRNSPQETQYF.

This clonotype was detected only a few times. The chain joins TRBV5-5 to TRBJ2-1, with D possibly being TRBD2 (6 bases). The CDR3 is 16 residues long. Trimming cost V 4 bases and J 2 bases, with 16 bases left between them. The germline CDR1 and CDR2 sequences are SGHKS and YYEKEE (reference sequence). The CDR3 is CASSRGFLAPYNEQFF. The CDR3 DNA reads TGTGCCAGCAGCCGTGGGTTCCTAGCGCCCTACAATGAGCAGTTCTTC.

This clonotype has a count of ten or more. The genes are TRBV4-3 and TRBJ2-6; D gene uncertain. The germline V gene encodes CDR1 LGHNA and CDR2 YSLEER. The CDR3 consists of 15 residues. V was cut by 3 bases and J by 10 bases, with 16 bases left in between. The CDR3 nucleotides are TGCGCCAGCAGCCACATGGATGGGGATCCTAACGTCCTGACTTTC. Its protein is CASSHMDGDPNVLTF.

This sequence joins TRBV10-3 and TRBJ2-3, with D perhaps TRBD2 (6 bases). This CDR3 is 16 amino acids long. CDR1 is ENHRY and CDR2 is SYGVKD in the germline V gene. V was cut by 0 bases and J by 4 bases, with 14 bases left in between. CDR3 amino acids: CAISESTLARADTQYF. In DNA form, the CDR3 reads TGTGCCATCAGTGAGTCGACTCTAGCGCGCGCAGATACGCAGTATTTT.

This clonotype was detected a few times. The chain links TRBV6-2 or TRBV6-3 to TRBJ2-7; weak D call: TRBD2 (5 bases). There are 14 residues in the CDR3. CDR1 and CDR2 (germline): MNHEY, SVGEGT. V gave up 8 bases and J gave up 4 bases, with 18 bases separating them. In DNA form, the CDR3 reads TGTGCCAGCTTGAGGGCCCGATCGTTATACGAGCAGTACTTC. This encodes CASLRARSLYEQYF.

The sample holds many counts of this clonotype. This chain connects TRBV12-3 or TRBV12-4 to TRBJ1-1, with D unclear. The CDR3 sequence is 15 residues long. With 6 bases removed from V and 0 bases from J, the gap between germline ends came to 14 bases. The CDR3 is CASRQMGDLNTEAFF. DNA for the CDR3: TGTGCCAGCAGACAAATGGGTGACTTGAACACTGAAGCTTTCTTT.

The genes are TRBV28 and TRBJ2-7, with D maybe TRBD2 (5 bases). V lost 6 bases to trimming and J lost 3 bases, with 12 bases between them. The CDR3 is 13 residues long. Per the germline V gene, CDR1 is MDHEN and CDR2 is SYDVKM. The CDR3 sequence: CASSKRAVYEQYF. The CDR3 nucleotides are TGTGCCAGCAGCAAGAGGGCAGTCTACGAGCAGTACTTC.

This chain connects TRBV29-1 to TRBJ2-3, with D perhaps being TRBD1 or TRBD2 (5 bases each). The V and J ends lost 6 bases and 6 bases respectively, with 22 bases between them. Germline V gene sequence: CDR1 SQVTM, CDR2 ANQGSEA. This CDR3 is 15 amino acids long. The CDR3 loop is CSVSPHGTARDTQYF. The DNA for the CDR3 is TGCAGCGTCTCCCCCCACGGGACGGCTCGGGATACGCAGTATTTT.

This clonotype was observed a handful of times. This sequence joins TRBV4-3 and TRBJ2-3, with 8 bases matching TRBD2. The CDR3 covers 17 residues. V gave up 2 bases and J gave up 1 base; unmatched junction bases: 8. Germline V gives CDR1 LGHNA, CDR2 YSLEER. This CDR3 reads CASSQSRGSGGTDTQYF. The CDR3 bases are TGCGCCAGCAGCCAATCACGGGGTAGCGGGGGCACAGATACGCAGTATTTT.

The rearrangement uses TRBV9 and TRBJ2-2; 7 bases match TRBD2. Trimming cost V 0 bases and J 5 bases; bases outside gene matches: 7. CDR3 length: 16 amino acids. The germline gives CDR1 SGDLS, CDR2 YYNGEE. The chain's CDR3 is CASSVGTTSQTGELFF. The CDR3 DNA follows: TGTGCCAGCAGCGTAGGAACGACTAGCCAGACCGGGGAGCTGTTTTTT.

The rearrangement joins TRBV6-5 to TRBJ2-4; D gene unclear. The CDR3 consists of 15 residues. In germline, CDR1 is MNHEY, CDR2 SVGAGI. V was clipped by 3 bases and J by 2 bases, with 11 bases between them. The CDR3 DNA is TGTGCCAGCAGTTATGGTGGGAACACCAAAAACATTCAGTACTTC. This translates into CASSYGGNTKNIQYF.

This clonotype was seen more than once but under ten times. J is TRBJ1-2 and V is TRBV5-1; 7 nucleotides line up with TRBD1. Germline V lookup: CDR1 SGHRS, CDR2 YFSETQ. This CDR3 is 15 amino acids long. The V and J ends lost 4 bases and 2 bases, in that order; junction bases with no gene match: 8. In nucleotides, the CDR3 is TGCGCCAGCAGCCCGCTAGTGACAGGGAACTATGGCTACACCTTC. Translated: CASSPLVTGNYGYTF.

This clonotype was seen at least ten times. V is TRBV28 and J is TRBJ2-1, with 9 bases fitting TRBD1. The length of the CDR3 is 16 residues. Germline V gene sequence: CDR1 MDHEN, CDR2 SYDVKM. After removal of 7 bases from V and 7 bases from J, the junction contained 14 bases not matched to a gene. The CDR3 spells CASTSFGDRAGNEQFF. The CDR3 nucleotides read TGTGCCAGCACCTCCTTCGGGGACAGGGCCGGGAATGAGCAGTTCTTC.

This clonotype occurred a few times. The rearrangement joins TRBV29-1 to TRBJ2-2, with TRBD2 matching over 13 bases. Germline trimming cut 4 bases from V and 7 bases from J; bases unmatched to any gene: 9. Germline V gene sequence: CDR1 SQVTM, CDR2 ANQGSEA. This CDR3 comprises 16 residues. CDR3 in amino acids: CSVGPGLAGADGELFF. The CDR3 DNA reads as TGCAGCGTTGGCCCCGGACTAGCGGGAGCGGACGGGGAGCTGTTTTTT.

V gene TRBV6-5 combines with J gene TRBJ2-6; the D gene is possibly TRBD2 (6 bases). This CDR3 is 16 amino acids long. Germline values: CDR1 MNHEY, CDR2 SVGAGI. Trimming pared 6 bases from V and 3 bases from J, leaving 15 bases between. CDR3 DNA: TGTGCCAGCAGGACGTTCGGGGGAGGTGGGGCCAACGTCCTGACTTTC. This encodes CASRTFGGGGANVLTF.

This clonotype was picked up a small number of times. The V and J genes are TRBV11-2 and TRBJ2-2, with TRBD2 identical over 9 bases. Germline values: CDR1 SGHAT, CDR2 FQNNGV. V lost 2 bases, J lost 3 bases, and 4 bases stayed unmatched. The CDR3 is 16 amino acids. CDR3 DNA sequence: TGTGCCAGCAGCTTATACACTAGCGGGCACACCGGGGAGCTGTTTTTT. This gives the protein CASSLYTSGHTGELFF.

The gene calls are TRBV27 and TRBJ2-2; tentative D call: TRBD2 (6 bases). The CDR3 extends over 15 amino acids. CDR1 and CDR2 (germline): MNHEY, SMNVEV (reference sequence). With 3 bases removed from V and 5 bases from J, the gap between germline ends came to 13 bases. CDR3 coding DNA: TGTGCCAGCAGTTTTCTATCCGGGAGAACCGGGGAGCTGTTTTTT. Translation: CASSFLSGRTGELFF.

This clonotype was seen a few times. The rearrangement joins TRBV10-3 to TRBJ1-6, with D possibly matching TRBD1 (5 bases). This CDR3 is 11 amino acids long. Germline V CDR1 and CDR2: ENHRY, SYGVKD. Trimming left V 10 bases short and J 14 bases short, with 15 bases between. The CDR3 loop reads CATRRTGALHF. CDR3 nucleotide sequence: TGTGCCACCCGGAGGACGGGGGCCCTCCACTTT.

The rearrangement links TRBV27 to TRBJ2-7; D possibly corresponds to TRBD1 (6 bases). This CDR3 is built from 13 residues. CDR1 MNHEY and CDR2 SMNVEV come from the germline V gene (reference sequence). V was trimmed by 5 bases and J by 5 bases, leaving 13 bases between them. The CDR3 is CASSPNRAHEQYF. The CDR3 nucleotides read TGTGCCAGCAGTCCCAACAGGGCCCACGAGCAGTACTTC.

This clonotype was counted a few times. This rearrangement joins TRBV20-1 to TRBJ2-7; 10 bases fit TRBD2. This CDR3 comprises 15 residues. Germline V gene data show CDR1 as DFQATT and CDR2 as SNEGSKA (reference sequence). J gave up 3 bases and V 1 base, and 6 bases lay outside the gene matches. In DNA form, the CDR3 reads TGCAGTGCTAGAGGGGGGGCTAGCGGGAGCTACGAGCAGTACTTC. As protein: CSARGGASGSYEQYF.